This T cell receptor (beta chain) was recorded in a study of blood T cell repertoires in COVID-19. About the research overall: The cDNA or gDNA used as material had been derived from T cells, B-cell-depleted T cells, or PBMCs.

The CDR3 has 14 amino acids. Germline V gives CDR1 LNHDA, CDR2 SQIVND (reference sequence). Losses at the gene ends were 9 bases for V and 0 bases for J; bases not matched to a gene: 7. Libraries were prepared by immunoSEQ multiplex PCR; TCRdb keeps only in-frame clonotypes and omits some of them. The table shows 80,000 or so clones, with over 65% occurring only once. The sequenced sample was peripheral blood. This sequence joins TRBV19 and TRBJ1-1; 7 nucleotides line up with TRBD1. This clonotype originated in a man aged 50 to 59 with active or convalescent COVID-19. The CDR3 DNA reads TGTGCCAGCCAGACAGGGTCTATGAACACTGAAGCTTTCTTT. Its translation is CASQTGSMNTEAFF.